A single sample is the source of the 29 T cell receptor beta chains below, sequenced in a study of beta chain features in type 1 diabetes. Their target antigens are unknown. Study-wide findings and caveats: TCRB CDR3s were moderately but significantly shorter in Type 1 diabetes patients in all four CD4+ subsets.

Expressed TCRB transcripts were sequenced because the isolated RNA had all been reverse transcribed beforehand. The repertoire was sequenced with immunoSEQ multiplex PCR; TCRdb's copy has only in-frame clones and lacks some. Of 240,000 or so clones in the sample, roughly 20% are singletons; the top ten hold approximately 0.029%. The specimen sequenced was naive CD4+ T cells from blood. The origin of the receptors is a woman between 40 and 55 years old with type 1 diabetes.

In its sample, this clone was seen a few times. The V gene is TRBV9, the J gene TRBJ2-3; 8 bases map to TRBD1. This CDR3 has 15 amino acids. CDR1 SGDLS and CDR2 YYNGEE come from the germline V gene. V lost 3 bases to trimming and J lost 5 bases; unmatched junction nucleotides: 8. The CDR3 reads CASSGDRTGLDTQYF. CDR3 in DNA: TGTGCCAGCAGCGGTGATAGGACAGGGTTAGATACGCAGTATTTT.

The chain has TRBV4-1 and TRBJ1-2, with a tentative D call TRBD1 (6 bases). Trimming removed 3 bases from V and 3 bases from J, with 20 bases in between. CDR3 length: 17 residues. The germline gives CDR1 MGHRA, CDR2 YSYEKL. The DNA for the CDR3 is TGCGCCAGCAGCCATGCGCTGCTCCAGGGGAATGACTATGGCTACACCTTC. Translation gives CASSHALLQGNDYGYTF.

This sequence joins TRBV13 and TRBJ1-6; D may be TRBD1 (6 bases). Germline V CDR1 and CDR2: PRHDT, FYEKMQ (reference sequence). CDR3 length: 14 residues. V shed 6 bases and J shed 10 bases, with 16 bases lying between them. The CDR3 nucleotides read TGTGCCAGCAGACTCACAGGGTTTGGGTCACCCCTCCACTTT. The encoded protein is CASRLTGFGSPLHF.

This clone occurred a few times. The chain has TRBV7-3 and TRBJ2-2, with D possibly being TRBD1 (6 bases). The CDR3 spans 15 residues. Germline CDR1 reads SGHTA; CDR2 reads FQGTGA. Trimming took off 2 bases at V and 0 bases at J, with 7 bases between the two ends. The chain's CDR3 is CASSLAGANTGELFF. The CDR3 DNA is TGTGCCAGCAGCTTAGCAGGGGCGAACACCGGGGAGCTGTTTTTT.

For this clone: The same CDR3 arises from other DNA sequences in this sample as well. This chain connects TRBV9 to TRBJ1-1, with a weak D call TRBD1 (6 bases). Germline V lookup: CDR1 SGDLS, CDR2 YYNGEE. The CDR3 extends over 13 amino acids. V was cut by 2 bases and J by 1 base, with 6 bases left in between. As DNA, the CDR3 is TGTGCCAGCAGCGTGACAGGGAACACTGAAGCTTTCTTT. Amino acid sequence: CASSVTGNTEAFF.

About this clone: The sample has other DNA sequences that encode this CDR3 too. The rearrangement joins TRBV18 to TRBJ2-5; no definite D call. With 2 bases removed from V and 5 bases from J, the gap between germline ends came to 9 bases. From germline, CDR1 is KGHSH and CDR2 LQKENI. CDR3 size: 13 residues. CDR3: CASSPGLGETQYF. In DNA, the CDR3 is TGTGCCAGCTCACCAGGGCTTGGGGAGACCCAGTACTTC.

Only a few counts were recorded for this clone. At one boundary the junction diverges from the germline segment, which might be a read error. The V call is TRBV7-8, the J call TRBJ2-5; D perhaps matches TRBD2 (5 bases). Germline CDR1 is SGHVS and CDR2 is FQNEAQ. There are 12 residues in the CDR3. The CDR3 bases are TGTGCCAGCAGCTTAGTTCTACGGGATTGGGACTTC. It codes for CASSLVLRDWDF.

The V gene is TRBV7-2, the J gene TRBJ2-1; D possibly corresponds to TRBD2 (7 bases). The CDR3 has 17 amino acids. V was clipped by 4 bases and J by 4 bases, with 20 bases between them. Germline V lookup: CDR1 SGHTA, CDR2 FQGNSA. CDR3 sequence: CASSSRGAGLGYNEQFF. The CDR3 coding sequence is TGTGCCAGCAGCTCTCGGGGGGCGGGGTTGGGTTACAATGAGCAGTTCTTC. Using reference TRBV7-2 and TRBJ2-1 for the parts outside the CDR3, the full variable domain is GAGVSQSPSNKVTEKGKDVELRCDPISGHTALYWYRQSLGQGLEFLIYFQGNSAPDKSGLPSDRFSAERTGGSVSTLTIQRTQQEDSAVYLCASSSRGAGLGYNEQFFGPGTRLTVL.

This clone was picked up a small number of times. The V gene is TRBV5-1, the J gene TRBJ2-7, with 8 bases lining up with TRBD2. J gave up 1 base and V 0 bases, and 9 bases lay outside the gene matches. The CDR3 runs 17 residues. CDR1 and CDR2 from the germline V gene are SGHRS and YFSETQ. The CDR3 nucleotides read TGCGCCAGCAGCTTGGAAAGAGAAGGACTAGCATCCTACGAGCAGTACTTC. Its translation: CASSLEREGLASYEQYF.

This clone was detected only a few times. CDR3 coding DNA: TGTGCCAGCAGCGGCAGGGAGAACACTGAAGCTTTCTTT. It codes for CASSGRENTEAFF. The rearrangement joins TRBV7-2 to TRBJ1-1; maybe TRBD1 (5 bases). Trimming stripped 5 bases from V and 1 base from J, with 8 bases between. There are 13 residues in the CDR3. CDR1 is SGHTA, CDR2 FQGNSA, per germline.

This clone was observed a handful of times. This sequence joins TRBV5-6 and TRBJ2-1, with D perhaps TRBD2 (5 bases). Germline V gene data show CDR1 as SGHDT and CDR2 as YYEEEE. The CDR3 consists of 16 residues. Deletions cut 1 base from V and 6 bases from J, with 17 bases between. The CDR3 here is CASSLRVGVSGNEQFF. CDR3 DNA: TGTGCCAGCAGCTTGAGGGTGGGAGTTTCCGGCAATGAGCAGTTCTTC.

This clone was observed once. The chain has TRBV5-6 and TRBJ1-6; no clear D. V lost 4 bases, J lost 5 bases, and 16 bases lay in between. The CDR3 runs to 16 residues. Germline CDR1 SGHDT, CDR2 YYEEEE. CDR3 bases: TGTGCCAGCAGCCCGAGTTGGAGGGTTAATAATTCACCCCTCCACTTT. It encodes CASSPSWRVNNSPLHF.

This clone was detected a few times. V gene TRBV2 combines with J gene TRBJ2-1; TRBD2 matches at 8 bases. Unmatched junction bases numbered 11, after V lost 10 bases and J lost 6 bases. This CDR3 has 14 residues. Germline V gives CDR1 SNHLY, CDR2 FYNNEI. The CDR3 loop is CATHAGLVVNEQFF. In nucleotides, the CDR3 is TGTGCCACTCACGCGGGACTAGTCGTCAATGAGCAGTTCTTC.

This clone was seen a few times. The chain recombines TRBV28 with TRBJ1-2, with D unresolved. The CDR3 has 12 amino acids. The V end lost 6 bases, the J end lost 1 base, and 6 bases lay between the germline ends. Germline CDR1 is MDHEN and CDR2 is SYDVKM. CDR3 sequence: CASRRGNYGYTF. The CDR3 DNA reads TGTGCCAGCAGGCGGGGTAACTATGGCTACACCTTC.

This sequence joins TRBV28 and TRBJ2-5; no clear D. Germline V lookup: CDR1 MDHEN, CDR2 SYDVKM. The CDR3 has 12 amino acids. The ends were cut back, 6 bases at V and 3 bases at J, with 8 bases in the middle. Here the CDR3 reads CASSYLKETQYF. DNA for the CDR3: TGTGCCAGCAGCTACCTGAAAGAGACCCAGTACTTC.

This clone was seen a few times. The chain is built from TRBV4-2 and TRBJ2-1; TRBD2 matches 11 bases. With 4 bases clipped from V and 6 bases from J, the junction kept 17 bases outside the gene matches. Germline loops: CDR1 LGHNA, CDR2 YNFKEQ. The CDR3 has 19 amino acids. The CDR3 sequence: CASSRDHELSGRVINEQFF. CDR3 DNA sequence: TGTGCCAGCAGCCGGGACCACGAGCTTAGCGGGAGGGTTATCAATGAGCAGTTCTTC.

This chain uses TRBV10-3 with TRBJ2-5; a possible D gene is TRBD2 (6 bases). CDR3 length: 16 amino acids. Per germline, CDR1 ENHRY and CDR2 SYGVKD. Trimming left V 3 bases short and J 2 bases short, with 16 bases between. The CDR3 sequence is CAISDRRGSVQETQYF. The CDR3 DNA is TGTGCCATCAGTGACCGGAGGGGCAGCGTGCAAGAGACCCAGTACTTC.

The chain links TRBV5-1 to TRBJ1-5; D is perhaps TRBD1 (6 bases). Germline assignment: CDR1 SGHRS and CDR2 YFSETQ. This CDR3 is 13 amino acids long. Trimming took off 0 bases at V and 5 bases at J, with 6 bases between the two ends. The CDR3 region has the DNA TGCGCCAGCAGCTTGGGGACAGATCAGCCCCAGCATTTT. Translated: CASSLGTDQPQHF.

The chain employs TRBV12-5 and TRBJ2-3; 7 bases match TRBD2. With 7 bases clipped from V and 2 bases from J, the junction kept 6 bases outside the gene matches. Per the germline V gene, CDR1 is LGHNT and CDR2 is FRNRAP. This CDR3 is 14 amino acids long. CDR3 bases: TGTGCTAGTGTCTCCGGGACTAACACAGATACGCAGTATTTT. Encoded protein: CASVSGTNTDTQYF.

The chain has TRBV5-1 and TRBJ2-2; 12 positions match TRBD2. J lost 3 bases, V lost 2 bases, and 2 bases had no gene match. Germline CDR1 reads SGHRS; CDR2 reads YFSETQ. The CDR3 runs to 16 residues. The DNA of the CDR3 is TGCGCCAGCAGCTTACTAGCGGGAGGAGACACCGGGGAGCTGTTTTTT. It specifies CASSLLAGGDTGELFF. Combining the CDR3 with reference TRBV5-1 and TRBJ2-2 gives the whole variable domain KAGVTQTPRYLIKTRGQQVTLSCSPISGHRSVSWYQQTPGQGLQFLFEYFSETQRNKGNFPGRFSGRQFSNSRSEMNVSTLELGDSALYLCASSLLAGGDTGELFFGEGSRLTVL.

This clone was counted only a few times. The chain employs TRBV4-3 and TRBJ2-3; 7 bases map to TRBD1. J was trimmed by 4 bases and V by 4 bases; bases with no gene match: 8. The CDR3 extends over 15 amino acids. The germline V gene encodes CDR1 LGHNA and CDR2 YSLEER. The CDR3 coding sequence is TGCGCCAGCAGCCGCCGACAGGGAGAGGCAGATACGCAGTATTTT. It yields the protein CASSRRQGEADTQYF.

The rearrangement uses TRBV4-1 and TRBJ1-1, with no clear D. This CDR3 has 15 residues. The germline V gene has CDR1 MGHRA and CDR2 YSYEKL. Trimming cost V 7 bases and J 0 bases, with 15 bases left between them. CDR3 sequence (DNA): TGCGCCAGCACCCCCACCGTCGGGGTGAACACTGAAGCTTTCTTT. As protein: CASTPTVGVNTEAFF.

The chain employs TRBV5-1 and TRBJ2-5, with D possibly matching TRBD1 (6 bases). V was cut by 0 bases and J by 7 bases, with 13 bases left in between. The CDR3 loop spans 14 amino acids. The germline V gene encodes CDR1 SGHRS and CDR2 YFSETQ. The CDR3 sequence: CASSLDGQKGTQYF. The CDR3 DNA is TGCGCCAGCAGCTTGGACGGACAGAAGGGGACCCAGTACTTC.

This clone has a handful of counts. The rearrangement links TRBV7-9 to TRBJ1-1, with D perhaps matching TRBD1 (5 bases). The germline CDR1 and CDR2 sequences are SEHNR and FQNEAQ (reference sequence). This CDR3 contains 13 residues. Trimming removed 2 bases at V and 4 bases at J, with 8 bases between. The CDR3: CASSLFQGTEAFF. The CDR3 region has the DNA TGTGCCAGCAGCTTATTCCAGGGCACTGAAGCTTTCTTT.

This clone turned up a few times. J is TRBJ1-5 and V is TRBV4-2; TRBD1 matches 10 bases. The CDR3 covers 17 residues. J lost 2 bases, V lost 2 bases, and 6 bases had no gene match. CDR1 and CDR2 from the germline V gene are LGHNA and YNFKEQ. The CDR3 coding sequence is TGTGCCAGCAGCCAATGGCCCGGGACAGGGGGCAATCAGCCCCAGCATTTT. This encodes CASSQWPGTGGNQPQHF.

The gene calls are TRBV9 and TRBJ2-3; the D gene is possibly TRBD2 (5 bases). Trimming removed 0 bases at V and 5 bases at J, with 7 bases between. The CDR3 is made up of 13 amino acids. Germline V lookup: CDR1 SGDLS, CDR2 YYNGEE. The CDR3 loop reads CASSVAGRDTQYF. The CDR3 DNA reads TGTGCCAGCAGCGTAGCGGGGAGAGATACGCAGTATTTT.

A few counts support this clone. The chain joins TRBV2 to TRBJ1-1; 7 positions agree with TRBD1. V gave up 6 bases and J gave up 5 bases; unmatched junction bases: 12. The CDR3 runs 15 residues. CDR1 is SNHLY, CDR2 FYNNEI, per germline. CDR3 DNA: TGTGCCAGCAGCGGAGATTTGACAGGGAGAACTGAAGCTTTCTTT. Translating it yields CASSGDLTGRTEAFF.

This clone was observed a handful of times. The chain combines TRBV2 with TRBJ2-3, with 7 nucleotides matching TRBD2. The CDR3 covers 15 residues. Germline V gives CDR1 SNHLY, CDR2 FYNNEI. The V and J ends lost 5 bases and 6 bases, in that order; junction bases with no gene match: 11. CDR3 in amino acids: CASSPAGVTMDTQYF. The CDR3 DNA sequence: TGTGCCAGCAGTCCGGCGGGAGTTACGATGGATACGCAGTATTTT.

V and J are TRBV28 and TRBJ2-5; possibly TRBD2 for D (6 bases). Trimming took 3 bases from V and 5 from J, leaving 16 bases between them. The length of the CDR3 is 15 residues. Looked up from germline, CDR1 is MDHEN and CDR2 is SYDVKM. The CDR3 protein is CASSFPERAGETQYF. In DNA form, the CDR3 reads TGTGCCAGCAGTTTCCCCGAGAGGGCGGGGGAGACCCAGTACTTC.